These T cell receptor beta chains were read from a single sample in a study of spatial heterogeneity in lung cancer. MiXCR, applied by TCRdb to the 5' RACE reads, yields one record per CDR3 protein. There are tens of thousands of distinct CDR3 sequences in the sample; 15% to 20% occur only once, and 21% lies in the top ten. The material was PBMCs, obtained at follow-up. The receptors here all came from a male donor with early-stage non-small cell lung cancer. The CDR3 runs from the conserved cysteine through the conserved F or W. D genes are given only for firm matches. Clone size appears in some rows only: once, few, many, or a class for an expanded clone.

>14|NA|NA|TRBV6-2/TRBV6-3|TRBJ2-4
TGTGCCACCCTACAGACTATCAGCACAGGCATTCAGTACTTC
CATLQTISTGIQYF
>16|TRBD2|NA|TRBV19|TRBJ2-2
TGTGCCAGTAGGTCCCTGCGGGAGGGCCCAACCGGGGAGCTGTTTTTT
CASRSLREGPTGELFF
>16|NA|NA|TRBV5-5|TRBJ2-7
TGTGCCAGCAGCTTGGAGGGCCAGCGGCGCTCCTACGAGCAGTACTTC
CASSLEGQRRSYEQYF
>15|NA|few|TRBV15|TRBJ2-2
TGTGCCACCAGCCCCAGGACAGTAAACACCGGGGAGCTGTTTTTT
CATSPRTVNTGELFF
>14|TRBD1|NA|TRBV19|TRBJ1-4
TGTGCCAGTAGTCCCGGGACAGGGGAGGAAAAACTGTTTTTT
CASSPGTGEEKLFF
>18|TRBD1|NA|TRBV19|TRBJ1-5
TGTGCCAGTAGTATAGACCCCCCCTCAGGGGGCAGCAATCAGCCCCAGCATTTT
CASSIDPPSGGSNQPQHF
>16|NA|NA|TRBV7-3|TRBJ2-2
TGTGCCAGCAGCTTAAAGGTGACCCGGTGGACCGGGGAGCTGTTTTTT
CASSLKVTRWTGELFF
>13|NA|many|TRBV7-9|TRBJ1-1
TGTGCCAGCAGCTTAGACGGGGGCACTGAAGCTTTCTTT
CASSLDGGTEAFF
>14|NA|few|TRBV5-5|TRBJ2-7
TGTGCCAGCAGCATAGGGACGACCTCCTACGAGCAGTACTTC
CASSIGTTSYEQYF
>13|NA|many|TRBV3-1|TRBJ1-1
TGTGCCAGCAGCCGGGGTCTGGGCACTGAAGCTTTCTTT
CASSRGLGTEAFF
>15|TRBD2|many|TRBV10-1|TRBJ2-3
TGCGCCAGCAGTGAACTAGCGGTGCCCTCGGATACGCAGTATTTT
CASSELAVPSDTQYF
>14|NA|many|TRBV2|TRBJ2-7
TGTGCCAGCAGTGCGGGACCGAAAAACTACGAGCAGTACTTC
CASSAGPKNYEQYF
>13|NA|NA|TRBV18|TRBJ1-5
TGTGCCAGCTCACCAACCCAGCATCAGCCCCAGCATTTT
CASSPTQHQPQHF
>15|NA|many|TRBV14|TRBJ2-1
TGTGCCAGCAGCCAAGACTACGGACCCTACAATGAGCAGTTCTTC
CASSQDYGPYNEQFF
>16|NA|many|TRBV3-1|TRBJ1-1
TGTGCCAGCAGCCAGAGGCCCAGGAAGGTTTTCACTGAAGCTTTCTTT
CASSQRPRKVFTEAFF
>14|TRBD2|NA|TRBV6-2/TRBV6-3|TRBJ2-2
TGTGCCAGCAGGGGACTAGTCGGAACCGGGGAGCTGTTTTTT
CASRGLVGTGELFF
>14|NA|many|TRBV12-5|TRBJ2-1
TGTGCTAGTGGTTTGCACAGGGCCTACAATGAGCAGTTCTTC
CASGLHRAYNEQFF
>14|NA|NA|TRBV6-1|TRBJ2-7
TGTGCCAGCAGCGGGCCGACCGATACCTACGAGCAGTACTTC
CASSGPTDTYEQYF
>16|TRBD2|NA|TRBV10-3|TRBJ2-3
TGTGCCATCAGTGAGGGACTAGCGGGAGTGGCGGATACGCAGTATTTT
CAISEGLAGVADTQYF
>16|NA|NA|TRBV10-3|TRBJ2-1
TGTGCCATCAGTGAGTCGAGCCTATCTACTACAATGAAGCAGTTCTTC
CAISESSLSTTMKQFF
>16|TRBD1|few|TRBV9|TRBJ2-3
TGTGCCAGCAGCGCTCCGACAGGGCGCCCCACAGATACGCAGTATTTT
CASSAPTGRPTDTQYF
>16|NA|many|TRBV7-9|TRBJ2-1
TGTGCCAGCAGCTTAGGTCAGTCGAGTCGTTACAATGAGCAGTTCTTC
CASSLGQSSRYNEQFF
>14|TRBD1|few|TRBV20-1|TRBJ1-2
TGCAGTGCTAGTAGGGGACAGGGGGTTTTTGGCTACACCTTC
CSASRGQGVFGYTF
>14|TRBD2|few|TRBV20-1|TRBJ2-1
TGCAGTGCTCAAAGCGGGGGGGCCTACAATGAGCAGTTCTTC
CSAQSGGAYNEQFF
>13|TRBD1|NA|TRBV20-1|TRBJ1-5
TGCAGTGCGAGACAGGGAGGGGGTCAGCCCCAGCATTTT
CSARQGGGQPQHF
>15|TRBD1|few|TRBV6-2/TRBV6-3|TRBJ2-1
TGTGCCAGCAGAACCGGGACAGGACTCTACAATGAGCAGTTCTTC
CASRTGTGLYNEQFF
>17|NA|many|TRBV27|TRBJ1-5
TGTGCCAGCAGTCCTAGGGCGGCCACAACTAGCAATCAGCCCCAGCATTTT
CASSPRAATTSNQPQHF
>14|NA|few|TRBV20-1|TRBJ1-5
TGCAGTGCTGTTAGGGACGGCAGCAATCAGCCCCAGCATTTT
CSAVRDGSNQPQHF
>15|NA|NA|TRBV20-1|TRBJ1-1
TGCAGTGCTAGAGATGAGTGGCAGCTGAACACTGAAGCTTTCTTT
CSARDEWQLNTEAFF
>14|NA|NA|TRBV20-1|TRBJ1-2
TGCAGTGCTAGACCGCAAACAGAAGCCTATGGCTACACCTTC
CSARPQTEAYGYTF
>14|NA|few|TRBV3-1|TRBJ1-1
TGTGCCAGCAGACAAGGGGGGGCATTGGATGAAGCTTTCTTT
CASRQGGALDEAFF
>15|TRBD2|many|TRBV9|TRBJ2-7
TGTGCCAGCAGCGTAACGTCTAGCGGGAGTCACGAGCAGTACTTC
CASSVTSSGSHEQYF